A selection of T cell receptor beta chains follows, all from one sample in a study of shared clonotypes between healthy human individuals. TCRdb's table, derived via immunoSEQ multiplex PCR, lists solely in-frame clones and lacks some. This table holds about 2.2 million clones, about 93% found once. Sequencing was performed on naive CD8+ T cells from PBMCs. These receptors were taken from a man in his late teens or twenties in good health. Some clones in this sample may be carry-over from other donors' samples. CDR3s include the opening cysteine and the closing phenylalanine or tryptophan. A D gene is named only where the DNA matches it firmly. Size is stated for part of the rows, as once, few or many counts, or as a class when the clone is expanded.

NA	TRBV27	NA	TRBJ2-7	TGTGCCAGCAGTTTATCGCGGGGATCCTACGAGCAGTACTTC	CASSLSRGSYEQYF
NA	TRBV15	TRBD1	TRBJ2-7	TGTGCCACCAGCATCAACCGGGACAGGGGTCGCCACGAGCAGTACTTC	CATSINRDRGRHEQYF
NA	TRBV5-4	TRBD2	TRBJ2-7	TGTGCCAGCAGCTTAGTCCCGGGACTAGCGGGAGTTTACGAGCAGTACTTC	CASSLVPGLAGVYEQYF
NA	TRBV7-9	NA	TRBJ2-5	TGTGCCAGCAGCTTCACCGGGAGACAAGAGACCCAGTACTTC	CASSFTGRQETQYF
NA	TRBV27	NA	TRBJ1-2	TGTGCCAGCAGTCCTCTCTCCCTGACAGTTGGCTACACCTTC	CASSPLSLTVGYTF
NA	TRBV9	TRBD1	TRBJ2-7	TGTGCCAGCAGCGGGGGGACAGGCCCTACCTACGAGCAGTACTTC	CASSGGTGPTYEQYF
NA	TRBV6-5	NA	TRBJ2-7	TGTGCCAGCAGTACCCTCTCCTACGAGCAGTACTTC	CASSTLSYEQYF
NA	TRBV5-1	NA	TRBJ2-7	TGCGCCAGCAGCACACTCGGACAGCTCTCCTACGAGCAGTACTTC	CASSTLGQLSYEQYF
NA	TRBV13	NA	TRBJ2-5	TGTGCCAGCAGCTTTGGGTCCCAAGGGACCCAGTACTTC	CASSFGSQGTQYF
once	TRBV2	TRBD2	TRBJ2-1	TGTGCCAGCAGTGAAGTATGGACTAGCAGCTACAATGAGCAGTTCTTC	CASSEVWTSSYNEQFF
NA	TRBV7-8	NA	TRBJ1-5	TGTGCCAGCAGCTTCGGGGGATATAGCAATCAGCCCCAGCATTTT	CASSFGGYSNQPQHF
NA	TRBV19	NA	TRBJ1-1	TGTGCAGCAGGGGACCCCAGTCGGGACACTGAAGCTTTCTTT	CAAGDPSRDTEAFF
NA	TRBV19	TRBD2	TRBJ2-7	TGTGCCAGTAGGCGGGGGACCTACGAGCAGTACTTC	CASRRGTYEQYF
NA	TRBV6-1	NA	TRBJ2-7	TGTGCCAGCCTCGACTCACCCTACGAGCAGTACTTC	CASLDSPYEQYF
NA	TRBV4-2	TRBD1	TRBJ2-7	TGTGCCAGCAGCCAAGAAGGCGTCAGGGGGCCGTATGGCGAGCAGTACTTC	CASSQEGVRGPYGEQYF
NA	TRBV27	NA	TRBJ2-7	TGTGCCAGCAGTTTGGCGGGACCTGGCTACGAGCAGTACTTC	CASSLAGPGYEQYF
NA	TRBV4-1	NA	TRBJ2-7	TGCGCCAGCAGCCAAGAGGGGGACTGGGCCTACTACGAGCAGTACTTC	CASSQEGDWAYYEQYF
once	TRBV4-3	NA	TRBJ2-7	TGCGCCAGCAGCCCAGGGATGGCGGGGAGCTATTACGAGCAGTACTTC	CASSPGMAGSYYEQYF
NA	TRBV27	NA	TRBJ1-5	TGTGCCAGCAGTTTAAGTCCTAATAGCAATCAGCCCCAGCATTTT	CASSLSPNSNQPQHF
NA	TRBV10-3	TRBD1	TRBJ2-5	TGTGCCATCAGTGAGACTGGGGACAGCCAAGAGACCCAGTACTTC	CAISETGDSQETQYF
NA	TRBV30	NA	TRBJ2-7	TGTGCCTGGAGTGCAACTAAGGCAGGGAAGTACTTC	CAWSATKAGKYF
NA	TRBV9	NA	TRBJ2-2	TGTGCCAGCAGCGCTTCCGGGACAACCGGGGAGCTGTTTTTT	CASSASGTTGELFF